The clone carrying this T cell receptor beta chain came up once. Its antigen is not known. These data originate in a study of T cell responses to AZD1222 COVID-19 vaccine. Broader study findings: The peak T cell response came first, and repertoires were sampled only after it.

Trimming took off 4 bases at V and 2 bases at J, with 12 bases between the two ends. The CDR3 is made up of 14 amino acids. In germline, CDR1 is PRHDT, CDR2 FYEKMQ (reference sequence). Profiling relied on immunoSEQ multiplex PCR, and the TCRdb table lists in-frame clones only, not all of them. The sample gives about 120,000 clones, roughly 90% of which show up once; around 10% is in the top ten. This material consisted of peripheral blood, taken on day 0 of MenACWY control vaccination. The receptor's source is an adult in good health. The J gene is TRBJ2-7, the V gene TRBV13, with D perhaps matching TRBD2 (5 bases). The CDR3 loop is CASSSTGNTYEQYF. The CDR3 DNA follows: TGTGCCAGCAGCTCTACCGGGAACACCTACGAGCAGTACTTC.